This TCR beta chain stems from a study of T cell repertoires in cytomegalovirus infection. Study-wide context: CMV epitopes, recently identified HLA-C-restricted and well-studied HLA-B-restricted, were used. Indicated by public TCR beta signatures were CMV infection and matching HLA type. General study findings and limits: Cumulative public TCR beta family frequency identified CMV carriers with the relevant HLA. The ex vivo response showed dominance by HLA-C-restricted CMV-specific TCR beta clonotypes.

TCRdb itself ran the reads through MiXCR, one entry per CDR3 protein. The sample has hundreds of thousands of distinct CDR3 sequences; around 31% are singletons. This CDR3 has 14 amino acids. Germline V CDR1 and CDR2: SNHLY, FYNNEI. V was shortened by 8 bases and J by 3 bases, with 17 bases between the two germline ends. Notes on this clonotype: What it binds is not known.

The chain combines TRBV2 with TRBJ2-7; D may be TRBD1 or TRBD2 (6 bases each). Sequencing was performed on cultured PBMCs, taken from culture after CMV antigen stimulation. This clonotype originated in a human donor in good health (CMV status not recorded). Some clones in this sample may be carry-over from other donors' samples. The CDR3 loop is CASQTGALVYEQYF. DNA of the CDR3: TGTGCCAGCCAGACGGGGGCACTCGTCTACGAGCAGTACTTC.